This T cell receptor beta chain was sequenced during a study of OX40 agonist ivuxolimab in advanced cancers. The study's findings and limits: The antigens recognized by the expanded peripheral T cells, that is their antigen specificity, were not determined.

Comments on this clone: Its antigen is not identified.

Germline-derived CDR1 and CDR2 are MNHNS and SASEGT. V lost 7 bases, J lost 5 bases, and 9 bases stayed unmatched. The CDR3 consists of 14 residues. The data were produced by immunoSEQ multiplex PCR, yet TCRdb's version contains in-frame clones alone and is incomplete. This table has tens of thousands of clones, about nine tenths appearing once. The source of this sequence is an adult with an advanced solid tumor such as melanoma, head and neck, liver or kidney cancer. This sample comprised CD4+ or CD8+ T cells sorted from blood, obtained in a trial of the OX40 agonist ivuxolimab. V is TRBV6-1 and J is TRBJ2-7, with TRBD1 matching 9 bases. The CDR3 here is CASTGPDRGHEQYF. CDR3 bases: TGTGCCAGCACCGGCCCGGACAGGGGTCACGAGCAGTACTTC.